These 12 T cell receptor beta chains were sequenced from one sample in a study of OX40 agonist ivuxolimab in advanced cancers. Sequencing was performed with immunoSEQ multiplex PCR; in TCRdb, only in-frame clones are kept and a portion is missing. Seen here are 30,000 to 40,000 clones, 65% to 75% observed once, and the top ten hold around 18%. The sequenced sample was CD4+ or CD8+ T cells sorted from blood, obtained in a trial of the OX40 agonist ivuxolimab. The origin of the receptors is an adult with an advanced solid tumor such as melanoma, head and neck, liver or kidney cancer.

The chain combines TRBV6-6 with TRBJ1-3, with 9 bases lining up with TRBD1. This CDR3 is built from 15 residues. The V gene's germline CDR1 is MNHNY and CDR2 SVGAGI (reference sequence). V trimming: 2 bases; J trimming: 6 bases; junction bases outside the gene matches: 5. The CDR3 DNA sequence: TGTGCCAGCAGTTACCCGACAGGGGGGTTAAACACCATATATTTT. Translation: CASSYPTGGLNTIYF.

V usage is TRBV28 and J usage is TRBJ1-1; D remains ambiguous. CDR1 MDHEN and CDR2 SYDVKM come from the germline V gene. The CDR3 extends over 13 amino acids. The V end was cut by 7 bases, the J end by 0 bases, with 9 bases between. CDR3 loop: CASKTNLNTEAFF. The CDR3 DNA reads as TGTGCCAGCAAGACAAATTTGAACACTGAAGCTTTCTTT.

The chain recombines TRBV28 with TRBJ1-1, with no clear D. With 5 bases removed from V and 7 bases from J, the gap between germline ends came to 8 bases. CDR1 is MDHEN and CDR2 is SYDVKM in the germline V gene. CDR3 length: 11 amino acids. This CDR3 reads CASSGRVEAFF. The CDR3 DNA follows: TGTGCCAGCAGTGGGAGGGTTGAAGCTTTCTTT.

This clone was seen more than once but under ten times. This rearrangement joins TRBV6-5 to TRBJ1-2; maybe TRBD1 (5 bases). V shed 4 bases and J shed 8 bases, with 17 bases lying between them. The CDR3 consists of 14 residues. Germline CDR1 and CDR2: MNHEY and SVGAGI. CDR3 protein: CASSSPGTLKGYTF. Here the CDR3 DNA reads TGTGCCAGCAGTTCCCCGGGGACTCTAAAGGGCTACACCTTC.

In its sample, this clone was seen a few times. The rearrangement uses TRBV11-2 and TRBJ1-6, with 7 bases matching TRBD1. The V gene's germline CDR1 is SGHAT and CDR2 FQNNGV. Germline trimming cut 3 bases from V and 9 bases from J; bases unmatched to any gene: 8. The CDR3 contains 15 residues. CDR3 DNA sequence: TGTGCCAGCAGCTTCCCGACAGGGAGGGGTTCACCCCTCCACTTT. Residues: CASSFPTGRGSPLHF.

The chain links TRBV7-9 to TRBJ1-3; no clear D gene. The CDR3 sequence is 13 residues long. Trimming pared 8 bases from V and 3 bases from J, leaving 11 bases between. Germline values: CDR1 SEHNR, CDR2 FQNEAQ (reference sequence). In DNA, the CDR3 is TGTGCCAGCTCTCACTATGTTGGAAACACCATATATTTT. This translates into CASSHYVGNTIYF. The variable domain in full, completed from reference TRBV7-9 and TRBJ1-3, reads DTGVSQNPRHKITKRGQNVTFRCDPISEHNRLYWYRQTLGQGPEFLTYFQNEAQLEKSRLLSDRFSAERPKGSFSTLEIQRTEQGDSAMYLCASSHYVGNTIYFGEGSWLTVV.

The DNA for the CDR3 is TGTGCCAGCAGCACCAGACCAAGCCGGGATACGCAGTATTTT. Amino acids: CASSTRPSRDTQYF. The chain carries TRBV7-2 and TRBJ2-3; D is unresolved. The germline CDR1 and CDR2 sequences are SGHTA and FQGNSA. V dropped 5 bases and J dropped 6 bases, with 15 bases sitting between them. This CDR3 spans 14 amino acids.

J is TRBJ2-3 and V is TRBV6-5, with D tentatively TRBD1 (5 bases). V was clipped by 7 bases and J by 6 bases, with 17 bases between them. The length of the CDR3 is 14 residues. Germline V CDR1 and CDR2: MNHEY, SVGAGI. The CDR3 spells CASTSGATGDTQYF. CDR3 coding DNA: TGTGCCAGCACATCTGGGGCCACCGGGGATACGCAGTATTTT.

This rearrangement joins TRBV6-6 to TRBJ1-5; 7 bases match TRBD1. The V segment lost 6 bases and the J segment 4 bases; nucleotides outside the gene matches: 6. This CDR3 region has 14 residues. In germline, CDR1 is MNHNY, CDR2 SVGAGI (reference sequence). CDR3 sequence reads: CASSFRGKNQPQHF. Here the CDR3 DNA reads TGTGCCAGCAGCTTCAGGGGGAAGAATCAGCCCCAGCATTTT.

There are a few counts of this clone. V usage is TRBV4-2 and J usage is TRBJ2-7; no clear D. The CDR3 runs 14 residues. Germline CDR1 is LGHNA and CDR2 is YNFKEQ. The V end was cut by 2 bases, the J end by 7 bases, with 15 bases between. DNA of the CDR3: TGTGCCAGCAGCCAAAGGGCCGGCTCAAGGGAGCAGTACTTC. Protein sequence: CASSQRAGSREQYF.

V usage is TRBV4-1 and J usage is TRBJ2-5; 8 bases fit TRBD1. Germline V gives CDR1 MGHRA, CDR2 YSYEKL. This CDR3 region has 15 residues. V was clipped by 3 bases and J by 4 bases; unmatched bases: 7. This CDR3 is CASSQNQGARETQYF. The CDR3, as DNA: TGCGCCAGCAGCCAGAATCAGGGGGCTCGAGAGACCCAGTACTTC.

The genes are TRBV6-5 and TRBJ2-2; D remains unclear. The V end lost 4 bases, the J end lost 1 base, and 7 bases lay between the germline ends. CDR1 is MNHEY and CDR2 is SVGAGI in the germline V gene. The length of the CDR3 is 14 residues. The CDR3 region is CASSSRMNTGELFF. In DNA form, the CDR3 reads TGTGCCAGCAGTTCCAGGATGAACACCGGGGAGCTGTTTTTT.